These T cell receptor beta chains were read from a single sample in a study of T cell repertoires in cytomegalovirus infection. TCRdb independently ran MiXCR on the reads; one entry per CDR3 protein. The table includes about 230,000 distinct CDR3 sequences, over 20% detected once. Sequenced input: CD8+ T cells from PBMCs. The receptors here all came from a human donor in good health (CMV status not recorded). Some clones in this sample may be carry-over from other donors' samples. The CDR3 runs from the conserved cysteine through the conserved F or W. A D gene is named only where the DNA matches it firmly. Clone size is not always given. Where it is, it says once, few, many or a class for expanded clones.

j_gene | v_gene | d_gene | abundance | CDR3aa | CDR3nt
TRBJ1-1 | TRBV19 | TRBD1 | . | CASSLGQSNTEAFF | TGTGCCAGTAGCCTGGGACAGTCGAACACTGAAGCTTTCTTT
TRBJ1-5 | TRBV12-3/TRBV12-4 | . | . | CASSTSGGGNQPQHF | TGTGCCAGCAGTACCTCGGGAGGGGGCAATCAGCCCCAGCATTTT
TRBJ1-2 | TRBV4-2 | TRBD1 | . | CASSQGAGGFIGYGYTF | TGTGCCAGCAGCCAAGGGGCAGGGGGCTTCATCGGCTATGGCTACACCTTC
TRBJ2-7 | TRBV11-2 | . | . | CASSLVARALHEQYF | TGTGCCAGCAGCTTAGTGGCCAGGGCGTTACACGAGCAGTACTTC
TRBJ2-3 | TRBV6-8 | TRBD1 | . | CASSSQGALADTQYF | TGTGCCAGCAGTTCACAGGGGGCTCTAGCAGATACGCAGTATTTT
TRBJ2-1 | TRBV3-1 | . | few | CASSQVVDGATPNEQFF | TGTGCCAGCAGCCAAGTGGTGGATGGGGCTACTCCAAATGAGCAGTTCTTC
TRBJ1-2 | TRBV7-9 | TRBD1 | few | CASSFTTGGGGYTF | TGTGCCAGCAGCTTTACGACAGGGGGCGGTGGCTACACCTTC
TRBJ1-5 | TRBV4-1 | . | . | CASSQEATWSSNQPQHF | TGCGCCAGCAGCCAAGAGGCAACGTGGAGTAGCAATCAGCCCCAGCATTTT
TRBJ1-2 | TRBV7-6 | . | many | CASRSPNNAYYGYTF | TGTGCCAGCAGATCTCCAAATAACGCGTACTATGGCTACACCTTC
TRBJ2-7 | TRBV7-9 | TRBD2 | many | CASSLGLAVAYEQYF | TGTGCCAGCAGCTTAGGACTAGCTGTAGCCTACGAGCAGTACTTC
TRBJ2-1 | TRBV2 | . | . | CASRLGPDNEQFF | TGTGCCAGCAGATTGGGCCCTGACAATGAGCAGTTCTTC
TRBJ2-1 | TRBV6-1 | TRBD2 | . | CASESLAGWFF | TGTGCCAGCGAATCACTAGCGGGTTGGTTCTTC
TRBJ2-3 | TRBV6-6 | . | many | CASSYTGTPSTDTQYF | TGTGCCAGCAGTTACACCGGGACTCCCAGCACAGATACGCAGTATTTT
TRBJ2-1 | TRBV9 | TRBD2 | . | CASSVGTSPGYNEQFF | TGTGCCAGCAGCGTAGGGACTAGCCCTGGCTACAATGAGCAGTTCTTC
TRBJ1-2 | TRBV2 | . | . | CASRQSVGYTF | TGTGCCAGCAGGCAGTCGGTAGGCTACACCTTC
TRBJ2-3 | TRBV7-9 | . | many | CASSPIGGTDTQYF | TGTGCCAGCAGCCCGATCGGGGGCACAGATACGCAGTATTTT
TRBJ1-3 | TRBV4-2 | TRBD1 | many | CASSQALGQDSGNTIYF | TGTGCCAGCAGCCAAGCCCTGGGACAGGACTCTGGAAACACCATATATTTT
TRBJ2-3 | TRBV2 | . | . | CASSPPTLTDTQYF | TGTGCCAGCAGTCCCCCGACACTCACAGATACGCAGTATTTT
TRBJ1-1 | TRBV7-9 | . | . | CASSSSLWAGAFF | TGTGCCAGCAGCTCCTCCCTCTGGGCGGGAGCTTTCTTT
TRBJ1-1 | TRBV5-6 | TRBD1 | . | CASSLGQGGYLTEAFF | TGTGCCAGCAGCTTAGGACAGGGGGGATATCTCACTGAAGCTTTCTTT
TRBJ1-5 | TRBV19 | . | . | CASGYLYNNQPQHF | TGTGCCAGTGGATACCTCTACAACAATCAGCCCCAGCATTTT
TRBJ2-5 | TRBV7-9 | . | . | CASSLGTASQETQYF | TGTGCCAGCAGCTTGGGGACCGCATCTCAAGAGACCCAGTACTTC
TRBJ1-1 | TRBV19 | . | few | CASSMMGGYAEAFF | TGTGCCAGTAGTATGATGGGGGGCTACGCTGAAGCTTTCTTT
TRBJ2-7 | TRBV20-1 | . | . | CSARPDTDYEQYF | TGCAGTGCTAGACCGGACACGGACTACGAGCAGTACTTC
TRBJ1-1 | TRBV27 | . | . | CASSSQIMTGENTEAFF | TGTGCCAGCAGTTCTCAAATAATGACAGGTGAGAACACTGAAGCTTTCTTT
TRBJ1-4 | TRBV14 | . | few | CASSQEVRFQTNEKLFF | TGTGCCAGCAGCCAAGAAGTAAGATTCCAAACTAATGAAAAACTGTTTTTT
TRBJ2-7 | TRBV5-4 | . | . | CASSQTVTGFAHEQYF | TGTGCCAGCAGCCAGACCGTAACAGGGTTTGCCCACGAGCAGTACTTC
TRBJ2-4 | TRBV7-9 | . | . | CASSPSVLQYF | TGTGCCAGCAGCCCGAGTGTGCTTCAGTACTTC
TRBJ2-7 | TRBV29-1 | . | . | CSTTENYEQYF | TGCAGCACGACAGAAAACTACGAGCAGTACTTC
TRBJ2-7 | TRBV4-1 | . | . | CASSPQNSRGNYEQYF | TGCGCCAGCAGCCCGCAGAACTCCCGGGGTAACTACGAGCAGTACTTC
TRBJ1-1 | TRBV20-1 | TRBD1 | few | CSARAGDRVVNTEAFF | TGCAGTGCTAGAGCCGGGGACAGGGTGGTGAACACTGAAGCTTTCTTT
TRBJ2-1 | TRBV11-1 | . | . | CASSSFLDDNEQFF | TGTGCCAGCAGCTCCTTTCTAGACGATAATGAGCAGTTCTTC
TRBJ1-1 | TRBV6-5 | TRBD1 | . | CASSRKGQPGVAFF | TGTGCCAGCAGTAGGAAGGGACAGCCGGGCGTAGCTTTCTTT
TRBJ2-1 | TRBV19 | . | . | CASSSIHSSYNEQFF | TGTGCCAGTAGTTCCATCCATAGCTCCTACAATGAGCAGTTCTTC
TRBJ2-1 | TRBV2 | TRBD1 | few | CASSRTGLGNEQFF | TGTGCCAGCAGCCGGACAGGGCTTGGCAATGAGCAGTTCTTC
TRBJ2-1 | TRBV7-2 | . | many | CASSPERLGDPLLVGLNDEQFF | TGTGCCAGCAGCCCAGAGCGCCTCGGGGACCCTTTGTTGGTGGGGCTAAACGATGAGCAGTTCTTC
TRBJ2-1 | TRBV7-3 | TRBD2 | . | CASSYSSGAYNEQFF | TGTGCCAGCAGCTACTCTAGCGGGGCCTACAATGAGCAGTTCTTC
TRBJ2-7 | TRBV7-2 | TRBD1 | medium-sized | CASSRGQGPSYEQYF | TGTGCCAGCAGCCGAGGACAGGGACCTTCATACGAGCAGTACTTC
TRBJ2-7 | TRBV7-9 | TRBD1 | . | CASSSPTGDSSYEQYF | TGTGCCAGCAGCTCGCCTACAGGGGATAGCTCCTACGAGCAGTACTTC
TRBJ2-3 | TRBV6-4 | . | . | CARAVDTYTDTQYF | TGTGCCAGGGCCGTGGACACCTACACAGATACGCAGTATTTT
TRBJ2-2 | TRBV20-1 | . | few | CSAKSGRNTGELFF | TGCAGTGCTAAATCTGGGCGGAACACCGGGGAGCTGTTTTTT
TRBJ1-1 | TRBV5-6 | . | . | CASSGGQPNTEAFF | TGTGCCAGCAGCGGTGGACAGCCCAACACTGAAGCTTTCTTT